This T cell receptor (beta chain) was documented in a study of early T cells in non-severe SARS-CoV-2 infection. Across the whole study: RNA in bulk from unsorted whole blood was sequenced, and chains were unpaired. Study outcomes and limitations: VDJdb matching, biased toward anti-spike CD8 responses, missed private and CD4 specificities.

Researchers attached unique molecular identifiers to individual cDNA molecules. TCRdb re-called the 5' RACE reads through MiXCR, storing one row per CDR3 protein. The top ten hold about 13% of the sample, which has 30,000 to 40,000 distinct CDR3 sequences, around 7% seen once. Germline loops: CDR1 MNHEY, CDR2 SVGAGI. This CDR3 comprises 11 residues. Trimming took 10 bases from V and 6 from J, leaving 12 bases between them. This clonotype was detected many times. Its matching antigen is unknown. The chain links TRBV6-5 to TRBJ1-1; unclear D gene. The sequencing here drew on whole blood, taken at baseline. This TCR came from an adult who was a healthcare worker with PCR-confirmed SARS-CoV-2 infection or an uninfected control (not recorded which). CDR3 protein: CATRTGSEAFF. CDR3 in DNA: TGTGCCACCCGCACTGGATCTGAAGCTTTCTTT.